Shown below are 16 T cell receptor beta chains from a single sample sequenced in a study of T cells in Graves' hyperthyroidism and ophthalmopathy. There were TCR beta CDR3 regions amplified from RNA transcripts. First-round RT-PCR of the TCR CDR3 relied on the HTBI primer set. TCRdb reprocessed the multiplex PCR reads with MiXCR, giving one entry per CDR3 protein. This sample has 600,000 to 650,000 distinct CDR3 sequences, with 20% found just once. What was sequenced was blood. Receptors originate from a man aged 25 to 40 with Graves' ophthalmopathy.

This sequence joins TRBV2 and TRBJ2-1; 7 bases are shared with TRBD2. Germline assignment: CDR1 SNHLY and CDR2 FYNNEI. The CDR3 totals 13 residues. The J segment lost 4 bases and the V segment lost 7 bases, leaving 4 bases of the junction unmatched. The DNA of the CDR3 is TGTGCCAGCACCCTAGCGGCATACAATGAGCAGTTCTTC. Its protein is CASTLAAYNEQFF.

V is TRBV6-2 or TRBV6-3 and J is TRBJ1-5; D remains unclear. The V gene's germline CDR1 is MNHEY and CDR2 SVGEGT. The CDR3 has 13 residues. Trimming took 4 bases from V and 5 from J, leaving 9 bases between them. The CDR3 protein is CASSSGRYQPQHF. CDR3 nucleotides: TGTGCCAGCAGTTCTGGCAGATATCAGCCCCAGCATTTT.

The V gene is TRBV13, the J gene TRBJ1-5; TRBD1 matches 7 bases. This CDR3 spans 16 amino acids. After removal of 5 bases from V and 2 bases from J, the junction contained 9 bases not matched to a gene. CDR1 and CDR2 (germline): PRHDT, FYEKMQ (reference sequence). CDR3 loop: CASSPHRDSGNQPQHF. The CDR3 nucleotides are TGTGCCAGCAGCCCGCACCGGGACAGTGGCAATCAGCCCCAGCATTTT.

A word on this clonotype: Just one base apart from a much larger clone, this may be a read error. CDR3 sequence: CASSLTNGGPYEQYF. The CDR3 nucleotides read TGCGCCAGCAGCTTGACGAATGGCGGGCCCTACGAGCAGTACTTC. The chain combines TRBV5-1 with TRBJ2-7; D perhaps matches TRBD2 (5 bases). The CDR3 runs to 15 residues. CDR1 SGHRS and CDR2 YFSETQ come from the germline V gene. V lost 1 base to trimming and J lost 2 bases, with 13 bases between them.

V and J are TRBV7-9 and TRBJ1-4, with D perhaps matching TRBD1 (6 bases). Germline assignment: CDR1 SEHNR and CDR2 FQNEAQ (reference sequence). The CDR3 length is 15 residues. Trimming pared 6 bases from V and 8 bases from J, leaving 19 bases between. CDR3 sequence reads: CASSTRGGGVEKLFF. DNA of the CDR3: TGTGCCAGCAGTACCCGGGGGGGCGGTGTGGAAAAACTGTTTTTT.

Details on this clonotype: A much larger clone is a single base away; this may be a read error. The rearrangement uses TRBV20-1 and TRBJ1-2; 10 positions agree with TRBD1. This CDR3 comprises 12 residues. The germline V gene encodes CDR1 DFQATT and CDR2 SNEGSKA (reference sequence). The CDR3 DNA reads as TGCAGCCGGGACAGGGGAAACTATGGCTACACCTTC. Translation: CSRDRGNYGYTF.

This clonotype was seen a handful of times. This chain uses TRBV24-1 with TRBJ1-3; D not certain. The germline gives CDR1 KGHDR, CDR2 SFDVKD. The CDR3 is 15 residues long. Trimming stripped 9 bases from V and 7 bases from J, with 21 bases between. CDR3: CATAEDREGINTIYF. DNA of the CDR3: TGTGCCACCGCGGAGGACCGGGAGGGTATTAACACCATATATTTT.

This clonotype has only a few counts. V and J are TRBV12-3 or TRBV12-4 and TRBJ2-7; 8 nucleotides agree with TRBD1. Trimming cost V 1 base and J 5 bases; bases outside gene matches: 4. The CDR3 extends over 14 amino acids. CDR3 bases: TGTGCCAGCAGTTTAGGACAGGGGATTAACGAGCAGTACTTC. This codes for CASSLGQGINEQYF.

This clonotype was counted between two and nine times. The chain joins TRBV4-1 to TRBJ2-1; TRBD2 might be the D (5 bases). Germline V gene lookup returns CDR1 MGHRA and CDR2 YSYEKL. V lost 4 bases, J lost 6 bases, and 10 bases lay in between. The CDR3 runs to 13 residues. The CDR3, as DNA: TGCGCCAGCAGCCTCCTAGGACTCAATGAGCAGTTCTTC. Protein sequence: CASSLLGLNEQFF.

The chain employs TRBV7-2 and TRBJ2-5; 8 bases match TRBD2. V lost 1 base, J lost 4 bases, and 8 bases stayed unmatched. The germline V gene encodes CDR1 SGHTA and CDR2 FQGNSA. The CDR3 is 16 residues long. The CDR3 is CASSLVRGGRAETQYF. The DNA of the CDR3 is TGTGCCAGCAGCTTAGTTCGGGGGGGGCGCGCAGAGACCCAGTACTTC.

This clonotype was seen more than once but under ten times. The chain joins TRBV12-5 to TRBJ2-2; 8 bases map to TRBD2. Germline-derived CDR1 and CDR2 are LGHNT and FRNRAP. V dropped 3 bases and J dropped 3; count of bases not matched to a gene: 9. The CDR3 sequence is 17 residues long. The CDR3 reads CASGFLAGKRDTGELFF. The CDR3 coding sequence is TGTGCTAGTGGTTTCCTAGCGGGCAAAAGGGACACCGGGGAGCTGTTTTTT.

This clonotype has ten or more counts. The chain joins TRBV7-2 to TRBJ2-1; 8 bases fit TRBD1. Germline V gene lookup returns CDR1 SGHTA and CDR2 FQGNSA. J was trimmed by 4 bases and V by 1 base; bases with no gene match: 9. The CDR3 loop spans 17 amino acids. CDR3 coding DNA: TGTGCCAGCAGCTTAGGGGGAGCAGGGGGCAAGTACAATGAGCAGTTCTTC. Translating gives CASSLGGAGGKYNEQFF.

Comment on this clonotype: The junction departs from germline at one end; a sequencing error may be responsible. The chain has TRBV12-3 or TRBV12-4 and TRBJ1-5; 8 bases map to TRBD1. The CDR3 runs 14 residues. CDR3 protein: CANSSGQGNQPQHF. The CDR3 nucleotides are TGTGCCAACAGTTCGGGACAGGGCAATCAGCCCCAGCATTTT.

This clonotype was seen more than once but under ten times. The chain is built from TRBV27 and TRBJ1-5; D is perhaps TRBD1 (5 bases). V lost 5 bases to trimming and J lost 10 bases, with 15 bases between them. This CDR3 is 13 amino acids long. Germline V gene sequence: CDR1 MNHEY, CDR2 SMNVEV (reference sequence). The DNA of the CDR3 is TGTGCCAGCAGTGGGGACGGGCTTACTCCCCAGCATTTT. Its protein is CASSGDGLTPQHF.

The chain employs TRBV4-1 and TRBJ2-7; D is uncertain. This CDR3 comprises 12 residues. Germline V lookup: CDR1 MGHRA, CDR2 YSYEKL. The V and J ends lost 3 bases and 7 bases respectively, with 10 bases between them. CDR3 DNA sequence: TGCGCCAGCAGCCATAGTCAGGAAGAGCAGTACTTC. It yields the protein CASSHSQEEQYF.

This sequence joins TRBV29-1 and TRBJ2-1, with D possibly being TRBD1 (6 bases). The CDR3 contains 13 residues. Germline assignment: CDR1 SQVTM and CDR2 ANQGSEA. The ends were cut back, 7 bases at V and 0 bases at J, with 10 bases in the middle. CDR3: CSGGTISYNEQFF. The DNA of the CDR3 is TGCAGCGGAGGGACAATCTCCTACAATGAGCAGTTCTTC.